What follows are 18 T cell receptor beta chains derived from one specimen sequenced in a study of blood T cell repertoires in COVID-19. Sequenced by immunoSEQ multiplex PCR; TCRdb stores in-frame clones only, minus some. The table records approximately 300,000 clones, roughly 90% of them present only once. Material: peripheral blood. The receptors were gathered from a woman in her forties or fifties with active or convalescent COVID-19.

This rearrangement joins TRBV7-2 to TRBJ1-2, with D perhaps TRBD1 (5 bases). Per germline, CDR1 SGHTA and CDR2 FQGNSA. There are 16 residues in the CDR3. Between the trimmed V and J ends, which lost 5 bases and 5 bases, there was a span of 21 bases. CDR3 sequence reads: CASSPAGTSGGYGYTF. In DNA form, the CDR3 reads TGTGCCAGCAGCCCGGCCGGGACTTCAGGAGGTTATGGCTACACCTTC.

The rearrangement joins TRBV6-5 to TRBJ2-7, with 9 bases matching TRBD2. The CDR3 sequence is 14 residues long. J was trimmed by 2 bases and V by 4 bases; bases with no gene match: 3. Germline V gene data show CDR1 as MNHEY and CDR2 as SVGAGI. The CDR3 nucleotides read TGTGCCAGCAGTTTTAGCGGGGGTACCTACGAGCAGTACTTC. Translated, it gives CASSFSGGTYEQYF.

The chain recombines TRBV5-1 with TRBJ2-2; TRBD2 matches 11 bases. This CDR3 region has 16 residues. Germline-derived CDR1 and CDR2 are SGHRS and YFSETQ. V lost 2 bases and J lost 3; bases outside the gene matches: 3. In nucleotides, the CDR3 is TGCGCCAGCAGCTTACTTAGCGGGAGGGACACCGGGGAGCTGTTTTTT. It codes for CASSLLSGRDTGELFF.

This clone was seen a single time. The chain is built from TRBV4-1 and TRBJ1-4; TRBD1 matches at 8 bases. This CDR3 is built from 15 residues. The J segment lost 7 bases and the V segment lost 1 base, leaving 5 bases of the junction unmatched. CDR1 and CDR2 from the germline V gene are MGHRA and YSYEKL. The CDR3 here is CASSQAGTGAEKLFF. CDR3 DNA: TGCGCCAGCAGCCAAGCCGGGACAGGCGCTGAAAAACTGTTTTTT.

The chain joins TRBV2 to TRBJ1-2; D gene uncertain. The CDR3 runs to 14 residues. Between the trimmed V and J ends, which lost 6 bases and 2 bases, there was a span of 13 bases. Germline CDR1 reads SNHLY; CDR2 reads FYNNEI. CDR3 protein: CASSPETANYGYTF. CDR3 coding DNA: TGTGCCAGCAGCCCCGAGACTGCGAACTATGGCTACACCTTC.

The V gene is TRBV7-8, the J gene TRBJ2-7, with TRBD2 matching over 9 bases. Germline values: CDR1 SGHVS, CDR2 FQNEAQ. The trim removed 3 bases at V and 2 bases at J, leaving 2 bases unmatched. The CDR3 is 14 residues long. The CDR3 region has the DNA TGTGCCAGCAGCTTCTCTAGCGGGACCTACGAGCAGTACTTC. It specifies CASSFSSGTYEQYF.

The V and J genes are TRBV30 and TRBJ2-1, with 8 positions matching TRBD2. The CDR3 consists of 15 residues. Per germline, CDR1 GTSNPN and CDR2 SVGIG (reference sequence). With 0 bases clipped from V and 7 bases from J, the junction kept 8 bases outside the gene matches. The CDR3 coding sequence is TGTGCCTGGAGTGTACGGAGCGGGGGCCAGAATGAGCAGTTCTTC. It translates to CAWSVRSGGQNEQFF.

The chain couples TRBV7-3 to TRBJ1-4; 8 bases fit TRBD1. CDR1 and CDR2 (germline): SGHTA, FQGTGA. Trimming cost V 4 bases and J 5 bases; bases outside gene matches: 6. The CDR3 has 15 residues. Here the CDR3 DNA reads TGTGCCAGCAGCTCCCGGGACAGGCCGAATGAAAAACTGTTTTTT. Translating gives CASSSRDRPNEKLFF.

The chain links TRBV27 to TRBJ2-5, with D unresolved. Trimming removed 2 bases at V and 5 bases at J, with 12 bases between. This CDR3 contains 14 residues. Germline V gives CDR1 MNHEY, CDR2 SMNVEV (reference sequence). Written as DNA, the CDR3 is TGTGCCAGCAGTTTAAATACAGCTTGGGAGACCCAGTACTTC. It yields the protein CASSLNTAWETQYF.

The V gene is TRBV30, the J gene TRBJ1-4; D may be TRBD1 (5 bases). The germline CDR1 and CDR2 sequences are GTSNPN and SVGIG (reference sequence). There are 18 residues in the CDR3. V was shortened by 3 bases and J by 2 bases, with 22 bases between the two germline ends. The CDR3 DNA reads TGTGCCTGGAGATCTAGTTGGCTCCTGCGGGGGACTAATGAAAAACTGTTTTTT. Translation gives CAWRSSWLLRGTNEKLFF.

This clone was detected once. This rearrangement joins TRBV27 to TRBJ1-5; 7 positions agree with TRBD1. The CDR3 totals 15 residues. J gave up 5 bases and V 4 bases, and 8 bases lay outside the gene matches. Germline CDR1 is MNHEY and CDR2 is SMNVEV (reference sequence). CDR3: CASSSLRDRDQPQHF. The DNA of the CDR3 is TGTGCCAGCAGTTCGCTTAGAGACAGGGATCAGCCCCAGCATTTT.

The gene calls are TRBV6-5 and TRBJ2-2; D possibly corresponds to TRBD1 (6 bases). Germline assignment: CDR1 MNHEY and CDR2 SVGAGI. This CDR3 is built from 15 residues. Trimming took 7 bases from V and 0 from J, leaving 12 bases between them. DNA for the CDR3: TGTGCCAGCACCCGACAGGTTCCGAACACCGGGGAGCTGTTTTTT. Translated: CASTRQVPNTGELFF.

The J gene is TRBJ1-6, the V gene TRBV7-9; D is unclear. Germline CDR1 SEHNR, CDR2 FQNEAQ (reference sequence). V gave up 5 bases and J gave up 10 bases, with 18 bases separating them. The CDR3 has 15 amino acids. The CDR3, as DNA: TGTGCCAGCAGCCCACTCCGGGCCAGAGGGTCACCCCTCCACTTT. It codes for CASSPLRARGSPLHF.

The CDR3 here is CASSHGPQGTEAFF. CDR3 nucleotides: TGCGCCAGCAGCCACGGGCCCCAGGGGACTGAAGCTTTCTTT. The genes are TRBV4-1 and TRBJ1-1; D is perhaps TRBD1 (6 bases). Germline V gene lookup returns CDR1 MGHRA and CDR2 YSYEKL. V was cut by 3 bases and J by 5 bases, with 13 bases left in between. The CDR3 length is 14 residues.

This clone was observed a few times. The chain employs TRBV30 and TRBJ1-1; TRBD1 matches at 8 bases. In germline, CDR1 is GTSNPN, CDR2 SVGIG (reference sequence). With 2 bases clipped from V and 6 bases from J, the junction kept 5 bases outside the gene matches. The CDR3 totals 13 residues. The CDR3 nucleotides read TGTGCCTGGAGTAGACAGGGGATCGCTGAAGCTTTCTTT. This gives the protein CAWSRQGIAEAFF.

The chain carries TRBV28 and TRBJ2-1; TRBD1 agrees at 8 bases. The germline V gene has CDR1 MDHEN and CDR2 SYDVKM. With 6 bases clipped from V and 3 bases from J, the junction kept 7 bases outside the gene matches. The CDR3 consists of 15 residues. The CDR3 protein is CASSLGGQGYNEQFF. The CDR3 nucleotides read TGTGCCAGCAGCCTTGGCGGACAGGGCTACAATGAGCAGTTCTTC.

This rearrangement joins TRBV5-4 to TRBJ1-4; D perhaps matches TRBD1 (5 bases). Germline-derived CDR1 and CDR2 are SGHNT and YYREEE (reference sequence). The CDR3 sequence is 14 residues long. Trimming took off 0 bases at V and 8 bases at J, with 11 bases between the two ends. CDR3 DNA: TGTGCCAGCAGCTTGGACGGGGGTCAAGAAAAACTGTTTTTT. This translates into CASSLDGGQEKLFF. The full variable domain, its missing parts supplied by reference TRBV5-4 and TRBJ1-4, is ETGVTQSPTHLIKTRGQQVTLRCSSQSGHNTVSWYQQALGQGPQFIFQYYREEENGRGNFPPRFSGLQFPNYSSELNVNALELDDSALYLCASSLDGGQEKLFFGSGTQLSVL.

The chain uses TRBV30 and TRBJ2-5, with D perhaps matching TRBD2 (5 bases). V was clipped by 2 bases and J by 2 bases, with 12 bases between them. The germline CDR1 and CDR2 sequences are GTSNPN and SVGIG (reference sequence). The CDR3 consists of 14 residues. The CDR3: CAWSSASLQETQYF. In DNA, the CDR3 is TGTGCCTGGAGTTCGGCTAGCCTTCAAGAGACCCAGTACTTC.